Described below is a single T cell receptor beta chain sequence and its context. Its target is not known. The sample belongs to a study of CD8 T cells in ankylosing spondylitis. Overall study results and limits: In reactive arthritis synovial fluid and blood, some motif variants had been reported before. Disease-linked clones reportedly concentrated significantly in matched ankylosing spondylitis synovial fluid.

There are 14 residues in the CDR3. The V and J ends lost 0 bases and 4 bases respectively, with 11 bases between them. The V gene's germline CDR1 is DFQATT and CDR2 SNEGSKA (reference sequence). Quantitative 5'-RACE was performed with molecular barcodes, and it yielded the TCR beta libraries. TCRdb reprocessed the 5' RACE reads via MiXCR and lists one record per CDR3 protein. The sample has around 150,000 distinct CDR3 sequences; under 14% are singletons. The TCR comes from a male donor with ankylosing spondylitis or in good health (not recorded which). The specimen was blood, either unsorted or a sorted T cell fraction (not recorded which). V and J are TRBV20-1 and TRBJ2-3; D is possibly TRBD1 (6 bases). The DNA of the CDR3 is TGCAGTGCTAGAGATCCCACAGGGCCAGATACGCAGTATTTT. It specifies CSARDPTGPDTQYF.